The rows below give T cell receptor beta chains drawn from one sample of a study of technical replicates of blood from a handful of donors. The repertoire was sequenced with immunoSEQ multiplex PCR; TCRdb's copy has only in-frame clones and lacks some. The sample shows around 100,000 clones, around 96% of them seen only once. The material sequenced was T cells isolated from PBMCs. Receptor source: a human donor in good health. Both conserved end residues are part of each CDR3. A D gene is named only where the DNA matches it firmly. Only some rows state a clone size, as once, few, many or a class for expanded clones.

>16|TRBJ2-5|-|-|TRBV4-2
CASSRGVSGGEETQYF
TGTGCCAGCAGCCGTGGTGTTAGCGGAGGGGAAGAGACCCAGTACTTC
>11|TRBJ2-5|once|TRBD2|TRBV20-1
CSARWGGTQYF
TGCAGTGCTAGATGGGGGGGGACCCAGTACTTC
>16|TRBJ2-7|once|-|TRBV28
CASSLSWTLTAYEQYF
TGTGCCAGCAGTTTATCGTGGACATTAACGGCCTACGAGCAGTACTTC
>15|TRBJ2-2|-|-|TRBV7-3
CASSLVPGGNRGLFF
TGTGCCAGCAGCTTAGTCCCCGGAGGAAACCGGGGGCTGTTTTTT
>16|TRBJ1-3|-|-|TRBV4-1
CASSQGRGSSGNTIYF
TGCGCCAGCAGCCAAGGGCGGGGAAGCTCTGGAAACACCATATATTTT
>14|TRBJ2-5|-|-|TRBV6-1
CASSIDWSQETQYF
TGTGCCAGCAGTATTGACTGGAGCCAAGAGACCCAGTACTTC
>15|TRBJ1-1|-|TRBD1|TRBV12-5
CASGPDRGARTEAFF
TGTGCTAGTGGCCCTGACAGGGGTGCGAGGACTGAAGCTTTCTTT
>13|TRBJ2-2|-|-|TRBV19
CASSIVVVGELFF
TGTGCCAGTAGTATTGTTGTAGTCGGGGAGCTGTTTTTT
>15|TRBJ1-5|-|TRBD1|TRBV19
CASRGTGFGNQPQHF
TGTGCCAGTAGGGGGACAGGGTTTGGCAATCAGCCCCAGCATTTT
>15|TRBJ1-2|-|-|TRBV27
CASSLSTGSGYGYTF
TGTGCCAGCAGTTTAAGTACAGGGAGCGGCTATGGCTACACCTTC
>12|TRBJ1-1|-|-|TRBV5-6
CASSVGLSEAFF
TGTGCCAGCAGCGTGGGTCTATCTGAAGCTTTCTTT
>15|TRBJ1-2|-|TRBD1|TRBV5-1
CASSPGTGGNYGYTF
TGCGCCAGCAGCCCCGGGACAGGGGGTAACTATGGCTACACCTTC
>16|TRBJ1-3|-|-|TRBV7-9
CASSPILKVAGNTIYF
TGTGCCAGCAGCCCAATCCTAAAAGTAGCTGGAAACACCATATATTTT
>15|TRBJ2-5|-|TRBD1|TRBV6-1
CASSEGDSEEETQYF
TGTGCCAGCAGTGAAGGGGACAGTGAGGAGGAGACCCAGTACTTC
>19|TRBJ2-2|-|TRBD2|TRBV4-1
CASSFGGGLAGVWTGELFF
TGCGCCAGCAGCTTCGGAGGAGGACTAGCGGGAGTGTGGACCGGGGAGCTGTTTTTT
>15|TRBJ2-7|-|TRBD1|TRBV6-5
CASSHGQASSYEQYF
TGTGCCAGCAGCCACGGACAGGCCAGCTCCTACGAGCAGTACTTC
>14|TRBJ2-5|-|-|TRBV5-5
CASSLQTSPETQYF
TGTGCCAGCAGCTTGCAGACATCACCGGAGACCCAGTACTTC
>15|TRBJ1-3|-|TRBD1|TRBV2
CASSVAGGLGNTIYF
TGTGCCAGCAGTGTAGCAGGGGGCCTCGGAAACACCATATATTTT
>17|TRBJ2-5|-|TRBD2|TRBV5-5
CASSRQGTSGREETQYF
TGTGCCAGCAGCCGCCAGGGGACTAGCGGGAGGGAAGAGACCCAGTACTTC
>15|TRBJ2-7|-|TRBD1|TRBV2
CASSEGGTGGDEQYF
TGTGCCAGCAGTGAAGGTGGGACAGGGGGCGACGAGCAGTACTTC
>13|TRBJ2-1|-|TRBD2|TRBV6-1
CASHLGRRNEQFF
TGTGCCAGTCATCTCGGGAGGAGAAATGAGCAGTTCTTC
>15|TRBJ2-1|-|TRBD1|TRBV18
CASSLRQGTYNEQFF
TGTGCCAGCTCATTACGACAGGGGACCTACAATGAGCAGTTCTTC
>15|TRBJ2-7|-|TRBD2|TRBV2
CASSDWGAGAGEQYF
TGTGCCAGCAGTGATTGGGGAGCGGGAGCGGGTGAGCAGTACTTC
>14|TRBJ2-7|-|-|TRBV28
CASSAPPTAYEQYF
TGTGCCAGCAGTGCCCCTCCGACAGCCTACGAGCAGTACTTC
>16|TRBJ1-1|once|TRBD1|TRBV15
CATSRDWQGARTEAFF
TGTGCCACCAGCAGAGATTGGCAGGGGGCGCGTACTGAAGCTTTCTTT
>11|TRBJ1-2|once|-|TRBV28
CASSPGWGYTF
TGTGCCAGCAGTCCGGGGTGGGGCTACACCTTC
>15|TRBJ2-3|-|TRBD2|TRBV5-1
CASDGGEPNTDTQYF
TGCGCCTCAGACGGGGGGGAACCTAACACAGATACGCAGTATTTT
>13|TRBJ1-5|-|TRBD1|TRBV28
CASSPGGIQPQHF
TGTGCCAGCAGTCCAGGGGGCATTCAGCCCCAGCATTTT
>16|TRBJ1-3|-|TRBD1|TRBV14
CASSRWTGPSGNTIYF
TGTGCCAGCAGCCGATGGACAGGGCCCTCTGGAAACACCATATATTTT
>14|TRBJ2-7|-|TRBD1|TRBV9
CASSATGTSYEQYF
TGTGCCAGCAGCGCGACAGGGACCTCCTACGAGCAGTACTTC
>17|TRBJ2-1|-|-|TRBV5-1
CASSRPAGGNPYNEQFF
TGCGCCAGCAGCCGACCGGCGGGCGGGAACCCCTACAATGAGCAGTTCTTC
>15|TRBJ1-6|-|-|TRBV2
CASTAGRSGYSPLHF
TGTGCCAGCACCGCCGGGCGGAGCGGATATTCACCCCTCCACTTT
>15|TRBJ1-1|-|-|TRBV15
CATSSNRGVATEAFF
TGTGCCACCAGCAGTAATCGGGGAGTGGCCACTGAAGCTTTCTTT
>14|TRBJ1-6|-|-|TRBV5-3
CARSLTIRGSPLHF
TGTGCCAGAAGCTTGACCATCAGGGGTTCACCCCTCCACTTT
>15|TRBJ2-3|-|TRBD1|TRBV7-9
CASSLEGTGTDTQYF
TGTGCCAGCAGCTTAGAAGGGACAGGGACAGATACGCAGTATTTT
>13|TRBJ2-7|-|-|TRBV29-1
CSVESPGAYEQYF
TGCAGCGTTGAGTCCCCAGGGGCCTACGAGCAGTACTTC
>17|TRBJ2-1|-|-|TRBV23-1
CASSLGGMFSRKYEQFF
TGCGCCAGCAGTCTAGGCGGGATGTTCTCGAGGAAATATGAGCAGTTCTTC
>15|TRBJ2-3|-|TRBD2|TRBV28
CASSTLAGTTDTQYF
TGTGCCAGCAGTACACTAGCGGGGACTACAGATACGCAGTATTTT
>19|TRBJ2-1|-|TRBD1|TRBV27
CASSLYGPTGASGAGEQFF
TGTGCCAGCAGTTTATACGGTCCCACAGGGGCCTCTGGGGCGGGTGAGCAGTTCTTC
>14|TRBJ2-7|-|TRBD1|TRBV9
CASSVDQGVGEQYF
TGTGCCAGCAGCGTAGATCAGGGGGTGGGCGAGCAGTACTTC
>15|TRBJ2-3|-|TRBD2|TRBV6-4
CASSRTSGDTDTQYF
TGTGCCAGCAGTCGGACTAGCGGGGACACAGATACGCAGTATTTT
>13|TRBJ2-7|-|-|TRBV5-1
CASHPGSSGEQYF
TGCGCCAGCCACCCGGGATCCTCCGGCGAGCAGTACTTC
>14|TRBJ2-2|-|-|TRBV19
CASSDTGNTGELFF
TGTGCCAGTAGTGATACAGGGAACACCGGGGAGCTGTTTTTT
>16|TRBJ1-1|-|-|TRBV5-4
CASSLIGRGSNTEAFF
TGTGCCAGCAGCTTGATCGGACGGGGATCGAACACTGAAGCTTTCTTT
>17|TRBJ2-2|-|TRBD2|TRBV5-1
CASSLAATAGRAGELFF
TGCGCCAGCAGCTTGGCGGCTACGGCAGGGAGGGCCGGGGAGCTGTTTTTT
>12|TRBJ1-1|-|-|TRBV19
CASSIDRREAFF
TGTGCCAGTAGTATAGATCGGCGGGAAGCTTTCTTT